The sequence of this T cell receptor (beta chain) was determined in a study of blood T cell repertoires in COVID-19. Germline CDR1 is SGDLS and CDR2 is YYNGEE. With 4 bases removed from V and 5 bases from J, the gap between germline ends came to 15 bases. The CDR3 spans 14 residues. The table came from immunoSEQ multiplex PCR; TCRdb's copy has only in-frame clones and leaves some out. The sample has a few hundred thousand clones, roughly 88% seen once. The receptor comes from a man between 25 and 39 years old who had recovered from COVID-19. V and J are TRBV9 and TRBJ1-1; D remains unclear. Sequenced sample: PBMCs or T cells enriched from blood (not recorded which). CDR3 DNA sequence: TGTGCCAGCAGCTTAAGACATGCTGGGACTGAAGCTTTCTTT. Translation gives CASSLRHAGTEAFF. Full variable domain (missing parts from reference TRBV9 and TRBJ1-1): DSGVTQTPKHLITATGQRVTLRCSPRSGDLSVYWYQQSLDQGLQFLIQYYNGEERAKGNILERFSAQQFPDLHSELNLSSLELGDSALYFCASSLRHAGTEAFFGQGTRLTVV.